These 13 T cell receptor beta chains were all obtained from the same sample, sequenced in a study of OX40 agonist ivuxolimab in advanced cancers. TCRdb keeps only in-frame clones here, not all; method: immunoSEQ multiplex PCR. This sample has around 60,000 clones; around 90% occur once, and the top ten carry approximately 25%. The sequences come from CD4+ or CD8+ T cells sorted from blood, collected in a trial of the OX40 agonist ivuxolimab. Receptors were obtained from an adult with an advanced solid tumor such as melanoma, head and neck, liver or kidney cancer.

The V and J genes are TRBV29-1 and TRBJ2-7; D is perhaps TRBD2 (5 bases). The germline gives CDR1 SQVTM, CDR2 ANQGSEA. The CDR3 has 14 amino acids. The V and J ends lost 4 bases and 0 bases respectively, with 13 bases between them. DNA of the CDR3: TGCAGCGTTGTCAGTCAGGCGGGCTCCTACGAGCAGTACTTC. This gives the protein CSVVSQAGSYEQYF.

V gene TRBV4-2 combines with J gene TRBJ2-2; the match to TRBD2 covers 7 bases. This CDR3 is 16 amino acids long. Germline assignment: CDR1 LGHNA and CDR2 YNFKEQ. Germline trimming cut 3 bases from V and 2 bases from J; bases unmatched to any gene: 6. Here the CDR3 DNA reads TGTGCCAGCAGCCAGCTCGAGCGGGGAAACACCGGGGAGCTGTTTTTT. Translation gives CASSQLERGNTGELFF.

This rearrangement joins TRBV11-2 to TRBJ1-1; perhaps TRBD1 as D (5 bases). CDR1 is SGHAT, CDR2 FQNNGV, per germline. There are 18 residues in the CDR3. V lost 1 base, J lost 1 base, and 19 bases lay in between. The CDR3 DNA is TGTGCCAGCAGCTTAGGGTTGCCGGGGGTAGCGGGGAACACTGAAGCTTTCTTT. Its translation: CASSLGLPGVAGNTEAFF.

V gene TRBV6-5 combines with J gene TRBJ2-1; D could derive from TRBD1 or TRBD2 (5 bases each). CDR1 MNHEY and CDR2 SVGAGI come from the germline V gene. This CDR3 is 15 amino acids long. V was clipped by 2 bases and J by 0 bases, with 8 bases between them. The CDR3 nucleotides read TGTGCCAGCAGTTACGCAGGGAGCTCCTACAATGAGCAGTTCTTC. It translates to CASSYAGSSYNEQFF.

V is TRBV28 and J is TRBJ2-2, with D hard to call. Germline assignment: CDR1 MDHEN and CDR2 SYDVKM. This CDR3 is built from 16 residues. V was shortened by 3 bases and J by 2 bases, with 13 bases between the two germline ends. The CDR3 loop reads CASSLFRRRNTGELFF. The CDR3, as DNA: TGTGCCAGCAGTTTGTTTCGTCGGAGAAACACCGGGGAGCTGTTTTTT.

The chain carries TRBV9 and TRBJ2-5; D is unresolved. Germline-derived CDR1 and CDR2 are SGDLS and YYNGEE. Trimming removed 2 bases from V and 4 bases from J, with 15 bases in between. The CDR3 has 15 residues. CDR3 in amino acids: CASSVLSGPTETQYF. DNA of the CDR3: TGTGCCAGCAGCGTCCTTTCAGGTCCTACAGAGACCCAGTACTTC.

V is TRBV9 and J is TRBJ2-5; weak D call: TRBD2 (5 bases). The CDR3 length is 14 residues. V gave up 0 bases and J gave up 2 bases, with 8 bases separating them. Per germline, CDR1 SGDLS and CDR2 YYNGEE. DNA for the CDR3: TGTGCCAGCAGCGTAGGCGGCGGGCAAGAGACCCAGTACTTC. Protein product: CASSVGGGQETQYF.

The rearrangement joins TRBV5-1 to TRBJ1-1; D is ambiguous. With 0 bases removed from V and 3 bases from J, the gap between germline ends came to 12 bases. CDR1 and CDR2 from the germline V gene are SGHRS and YFSETQ. The CDR3 contains 15 residues. The CDR3 region is CASSLVGSGYTEAFF. The CDR3 DNA is TGCGCCAGCAGCTTGGTTGGCAGTGGCTACACTGAAGCTTTCTTT. The complete variable domain, with remaining parts taken from reference TRBV5-1 and TRBJ1-1, reads KAGVTQTPRYLIKTRGQQVTLSCSPISGHRSVSWYQQTPGQGLQFLFEYFSETQRNKGNFPGRFSGRQFSNSRSEMNVSTLELGDSALYLCASSLVGSGYTEAFFGQGTRLTVV.

This chain links TRBV7-6 with TRBJ1-5, with D possibly being TRBD1 (6 bases). This CDR3 has 12 amino acids. V gave up 5 bases and J gave up 7 bases, with 9 bases separating them. The germline V gene has CDR1 SGHVS and CDR2 FNYEAQ. CDR3 region: CASSLGAQPQHF. The CDR3, as DNA: TGTGCCAGCAGCCTGGGGGCCCAGCCCCAGCATTTT.

The CDR3: CASSLATGTGSEKLFF. CDR3 sequence (DNA): TGCGCCAGCAGCCTAGCTACCGGGACAGGGTCTGAAAAACTGTTTTTT. V and J are TRBV4-1 and TRBJ1-4; 9 positions match TRBD1. The CDR3 is made up of 16 amino acids. V dropped 4 bases and J dropped 7; count of bases not matched to a gene: 10. The germline gives CDR1 MGHRA, CDR2 YSYEKL.

The chain links TRBV13 to TRBJ2-7, with D possibly matching TRBD2 (6 bases). Germline CDR1 and CDR2: PRHDT and FYEKMQ (reference sequence). V dropped 0 bases and J dropped 3 bases, with 9 bases sitting between them. This CDR3 region has 14 residues. CDR3 loop: CASSLGPGGYEQYF. CDR3 coding DNA: TGTGCCAGCAGCTTAGGCCCCGGGGGCTACGAGCAGTACTTC. The entire variable domain, with the rest obtained from reference TRBV13 and TRBJ2-7, is as follows: AAGVIQSPRHLIKEKRETATLKCYPIPRHDTVYWYQQGPGQDPQFLISFYEKMQSDKGSIPDRFSAQQFSDYHSELNMSSLELGDSALYFCASSLGPGGYEQYFGPGTRLTVT.

The chain couples TRBV29-1 to TRBJ1-2, with a possible D match to TRBD1 (5 bases). This CDR3 has 14 residues. Germline CDR1 reads SQVTM; CDR2 reads ANQGSEA. V was pared by 5 bases and J by 3 bases, with 16 bases between. The CDR3: CSVQGRGTDYGYTF. The CDR3 DNA reads as TGCAGCGTTCAAGGTCGGGGGACCGACTATGGCTACACCTTC.

The sample holds one count of this clone. This chain connects TRBV18 to TRBJ1-5; D not resolved. CDR1 is KGHSH and CDR2 is LQKENI in the germline V gene. The V and J ends lost 3 bases and 3 bases respectively, with 12 bases between them. The CDR3 covers 15 residues. The CDR3 region has the DNA TGTGCCAGCTCACCGGGGTCGGGCCCCAATCAGCCCCAGCATTTT. Protein product: CASSPGSGPNQPQHF.